Many counts were recorded for the clone carrying this TCR beta chain. The entry originates in a study of spatial heterogeneity in lung cancer. The time point: sample taken at primary tumor resection. Unsorted whole RNA from tumor, nontumor lung or frozen PBMC underwent sequencing. TCRdb redid the calling of the 5' RACE reads with MiXCR, one entry per CDR3 protein. The table lists about 22,000 distinct CDR3 sequences, approximately 4.6% of them singletons. This CDR3 region has 14 residues. V was trimmed by 3 bases and J by 3 bases, leaving 11 bases between them. The germline gives CDR1 SQVTM, CDR2 ANQGSEA.

The J gene is TRBJ2-2, the V gene TRBV29-1, with D possibly being TRBD1 (6 bases). Here the sequenced sample was PBMCs, taken at surgery. This clonotype originated in a male donor with early-stage non-small cell lung cancer. Here the CDR3 reads CSVEFRGDTGELFF. DNA for the CDR3: TGCAGCGTTGAGTTCAGGGGAGACACCGGGGAGCTGTTTTTT.